The sequence of this T cell receptor beta chain was determined in a study of T cells after posttransplantation cyclophosphamide. As for this clone: The antigen is undetermined.

Germline V gives CDR1 SGHNT, CDR2 YYREEE (reference sequence). Trimming cost V 0 bases and J 5 bases; bases outside gene matches: 3. This CDR3 has 15 residues. Measured with immunoSEQ multiplex PCR; TCRdb has only the in-frame clones, and not every one. This table holds over 15,000 clones, roughly 72% found once. Study-level findings and limits: Later post-transplant blood repertoires were often dominated by donor CD8+ memory clones. Tissue-infiltrating T cells from skin or gut overlapped little with blood T cells. Recipient CMV seropositivity and CMV reactivation strongly tracked TRB clonality.

Treatment was busulfan-fludarabine conditioning, a marrow graft, and cyclophosphamide on days +3 and +4. The rearrangement uses TRBV5-4 and TRBJ2-5, with 11 nucleotides matching TRBD1. This receptor was obtained from a male patient between 25 and 40 years old who received an allogeneic stem cell transplant from a related donor, was CMV-positive, and had acute GVHD only. These T cells may partly come from the graft donor. Sequenced material: PBMCs, taken after an allogeneic stem cell transplant with post-transplant cyclophosphamide. CDR3 sequence (DNA): TGTGCCAGCAGCTTGGGGGACAGGGGGTCTGAGACCCAGTACTTC. Translation gives CASSLGDRGSETQYF.